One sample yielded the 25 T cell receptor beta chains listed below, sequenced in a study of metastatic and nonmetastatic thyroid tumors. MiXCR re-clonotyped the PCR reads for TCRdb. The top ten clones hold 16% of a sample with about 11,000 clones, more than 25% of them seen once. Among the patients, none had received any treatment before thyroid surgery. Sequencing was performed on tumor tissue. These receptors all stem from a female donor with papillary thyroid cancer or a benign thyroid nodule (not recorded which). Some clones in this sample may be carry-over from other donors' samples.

CDR3 DNA sequence: TGTGCCAGCTCACCAAGTCCAACCTACGAGCAGTACTTC. It translates to CASSPSPTYEQYF. The chain links TRBV18 to TRBJ2-7; D call uncertain. The CDR3 is 13 amino acids. Per germline, CDR1 KGHSH and CDR2 LQKENI. Trimming removed 2 bases at V and 2 bases at J, with 7 bases between.

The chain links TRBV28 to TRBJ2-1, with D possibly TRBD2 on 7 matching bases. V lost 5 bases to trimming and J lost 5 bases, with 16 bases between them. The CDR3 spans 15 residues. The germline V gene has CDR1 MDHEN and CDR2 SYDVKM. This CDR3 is CASSQRLGGDNEQFF. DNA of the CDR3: TGTGCCAGCAGTCAACGACTAGGGGGGGACAATGAGCAGTTCTTC.

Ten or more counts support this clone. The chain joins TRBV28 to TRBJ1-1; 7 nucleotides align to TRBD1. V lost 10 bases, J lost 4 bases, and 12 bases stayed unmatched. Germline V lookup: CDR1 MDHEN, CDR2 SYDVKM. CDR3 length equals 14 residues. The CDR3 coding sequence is TGTGCCACCCGACCGCAGGGGGACGGCACTGAAGCTTTCTTT. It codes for CATRPQGDGTEAFF. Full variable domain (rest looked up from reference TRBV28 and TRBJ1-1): DVKVTQSSRYLVKRTGEKVFLECVQDMDHENMFWYRQDPGLGLRLIYFSYDVKMKEKGDIPEGYSVSREKKERFSLILESASTNQTSMYLCATRPQGDGTEAFFGQGTRLTVV.

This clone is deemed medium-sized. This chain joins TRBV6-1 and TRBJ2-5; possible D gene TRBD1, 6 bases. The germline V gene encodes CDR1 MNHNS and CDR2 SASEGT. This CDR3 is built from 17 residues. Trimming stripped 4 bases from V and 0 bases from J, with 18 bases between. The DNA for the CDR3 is TGTGCCAGCAGTGGACCGGACAGATATCCGTACCAAGAGACCCAGTACTTC. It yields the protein CASSGPDRYPYQETQYF.

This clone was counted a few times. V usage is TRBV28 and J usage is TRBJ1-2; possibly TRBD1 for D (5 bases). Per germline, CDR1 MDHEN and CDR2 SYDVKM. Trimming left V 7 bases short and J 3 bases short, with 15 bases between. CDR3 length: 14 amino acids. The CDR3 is CASNSGGYYYGYTF. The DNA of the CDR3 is TGTGCCAGCAACTCCGGGGGGTATTACTATGGCTACACCTTC.

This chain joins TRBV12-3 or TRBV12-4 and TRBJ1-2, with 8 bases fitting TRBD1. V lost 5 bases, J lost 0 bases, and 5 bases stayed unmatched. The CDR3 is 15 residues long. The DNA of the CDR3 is TGTGCCAGCAGTCCCAGGGACAGGCCTAACTATGGCTACACCTTC. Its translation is CASSPRDRPNYGYTF.

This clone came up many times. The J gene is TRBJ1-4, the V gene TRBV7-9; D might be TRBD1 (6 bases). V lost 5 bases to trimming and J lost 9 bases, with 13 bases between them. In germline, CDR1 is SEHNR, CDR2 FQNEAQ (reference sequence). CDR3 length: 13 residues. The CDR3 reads CASSPRTEQKLFF. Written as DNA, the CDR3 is TGTGCCAGCAGCCCCCGGACAGAACAAAAACTGTTTTTT. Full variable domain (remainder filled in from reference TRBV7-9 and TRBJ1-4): DTGVSQNPRHKITKRGQNVTFRCDPISEHNRLYWYRQTLGQGPEFLTYFQNEAQLEKSRLLSDRFSAERPKGSFSTLEIQRTEQGDSAMYLCASSPRTEQKLFFGSGTQLSVL.

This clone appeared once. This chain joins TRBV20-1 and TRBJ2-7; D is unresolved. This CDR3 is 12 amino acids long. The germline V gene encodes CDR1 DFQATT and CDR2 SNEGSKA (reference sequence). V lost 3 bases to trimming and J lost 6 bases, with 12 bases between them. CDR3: CSARVPPAEQYF. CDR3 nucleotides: TGCAGTGCTAGGGTCCCCCCCGCCGAGCAGTACTTC.

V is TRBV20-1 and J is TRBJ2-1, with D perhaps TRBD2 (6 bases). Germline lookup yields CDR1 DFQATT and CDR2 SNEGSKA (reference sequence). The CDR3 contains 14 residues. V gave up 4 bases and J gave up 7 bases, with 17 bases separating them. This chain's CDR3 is CSATTRVLSNEQFF. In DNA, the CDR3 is TGCAGTGCTACGACTAGGGTTCTCTCTAATGAGCAGTTCTTC.

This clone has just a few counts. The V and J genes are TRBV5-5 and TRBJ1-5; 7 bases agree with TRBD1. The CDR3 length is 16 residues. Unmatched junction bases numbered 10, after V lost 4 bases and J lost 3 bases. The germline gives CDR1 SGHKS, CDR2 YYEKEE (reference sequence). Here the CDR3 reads CASSEDRQGPNQPQHF. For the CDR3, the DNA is TGTGCCAGCAGCGAGGATCGACAGGGCCCCAATCAGCCCCAGCATTTT.

The CDR3 loop reads CASSYSGDRGEQFF. DNA of the CDR3: TGTGCCAGCAGTTACTCAGGAGACCGGGGTGAGCAGTTCTTC. The chain is built from TRBV6-5 and TRBJ2-1, with D perhaps TRBD2 (5 bases). Deletions cut 0 bases from V and 9 bases from J, with 12 bases between. Germline assignment: CDR1 MNHEY and CDR2 SVGAGI. The CDR3 loop spans 14 amino acids.

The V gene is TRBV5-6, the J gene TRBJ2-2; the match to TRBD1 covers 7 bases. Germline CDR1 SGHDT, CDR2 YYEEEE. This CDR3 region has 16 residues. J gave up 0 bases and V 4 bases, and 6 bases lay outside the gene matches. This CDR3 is CASSPGTASNTGELFF. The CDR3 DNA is TGTGCCAGCAGCCCGGGGACAGCTTCGAACACCGGGGAGCTGTTTTTT. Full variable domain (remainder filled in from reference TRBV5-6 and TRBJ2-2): DAGVTQSPTHLIKTRGQQVTLRCSPKSGHDTVSWYQQALGQGPQFIFQYYEEEERQRGNFPDRFSGHQFPNYSSELNVNALLLGDSALYLCASSPGTASNTGELFFGEGSRLTVL.

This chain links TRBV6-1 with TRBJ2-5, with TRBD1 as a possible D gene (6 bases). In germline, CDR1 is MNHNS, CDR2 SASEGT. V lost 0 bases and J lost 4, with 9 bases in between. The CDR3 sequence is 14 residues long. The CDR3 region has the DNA TGTGCCAGCAGTGAAGCGCCAGGGGTAGAGACCCAGTACTTC. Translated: CASSEAPGVETQYF.

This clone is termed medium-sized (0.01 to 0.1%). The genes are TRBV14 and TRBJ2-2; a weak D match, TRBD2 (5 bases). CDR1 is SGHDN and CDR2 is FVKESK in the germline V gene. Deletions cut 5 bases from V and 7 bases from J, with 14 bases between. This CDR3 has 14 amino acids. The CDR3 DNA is TGTGCCAGCAGCGTAGGTTGGGGAGACGGGGAGCTGTTTTTT. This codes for CASSVGWGDGELFF.

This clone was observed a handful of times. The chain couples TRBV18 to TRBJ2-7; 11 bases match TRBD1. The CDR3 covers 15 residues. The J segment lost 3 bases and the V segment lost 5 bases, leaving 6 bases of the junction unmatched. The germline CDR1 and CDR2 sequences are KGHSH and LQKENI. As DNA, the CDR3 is TGTGCCAGCTCAGGGACAGGGGGGCCTTACTACGAGCAGTACTTC. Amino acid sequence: CASSGTGGPYYEQYF.

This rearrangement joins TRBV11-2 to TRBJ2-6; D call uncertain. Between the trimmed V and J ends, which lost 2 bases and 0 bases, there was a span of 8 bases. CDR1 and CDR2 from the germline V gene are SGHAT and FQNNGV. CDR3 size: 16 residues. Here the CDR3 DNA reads TGTGCCAGCAGCTTATACTCGACCTCTGGGGCCAACGTCCTGACTTTC. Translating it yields CASSLYSTSGANVLTF. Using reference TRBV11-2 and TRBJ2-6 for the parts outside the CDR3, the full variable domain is EAGVAQSPRYKIIEKRQSVAFWCNPISGHATLYWYQQILGQGPKLLIQFQNNGVVDDSQLPKDRFSAERLKGVDSTLKIQPAKLEDSAVYLCASSLYSTSGANVLTFGAGSRLTVL.

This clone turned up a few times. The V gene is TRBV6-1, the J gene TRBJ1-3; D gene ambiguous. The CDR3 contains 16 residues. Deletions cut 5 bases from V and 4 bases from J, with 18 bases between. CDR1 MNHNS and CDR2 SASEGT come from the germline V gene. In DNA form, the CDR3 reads TGTGCCAGCAGTACGCCCGGGTCCCCCGGAGGAAACACCATATATTTT. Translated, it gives CASSTPGSPGGNTIYF.

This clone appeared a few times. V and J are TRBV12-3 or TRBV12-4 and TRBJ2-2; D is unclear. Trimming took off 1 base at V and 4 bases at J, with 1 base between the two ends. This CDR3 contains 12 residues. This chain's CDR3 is CASSLGTGELFF. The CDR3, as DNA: TGTGCCAGCAGTTTAGGCACCGGGGAGCTGTTTTTT.

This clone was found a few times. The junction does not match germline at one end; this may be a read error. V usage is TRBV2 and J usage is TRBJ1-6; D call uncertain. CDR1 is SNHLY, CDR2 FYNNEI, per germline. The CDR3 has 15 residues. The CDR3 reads CAGSIRAGRDSPLHF. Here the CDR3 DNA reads TGTGCCGGCAGTATTAGGGCCGGGCGGGATTCACCCCTCCACTTT.

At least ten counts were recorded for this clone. CDR3 loop: CASSIKRRQYF. CDR3 nucleotide sequence: TGTGCCAGTAGTATAAAAAGGAGACAGTACTTC. This chain links TRBV19 with TRBJ2-5; the D is unclear. V lost 2 bases and J lost 11, with 9 bases in between. CDR1 is LNHDA, CDR2 SQIVND, per germline (reference sequence). The CDR3 runs to 11 residues.

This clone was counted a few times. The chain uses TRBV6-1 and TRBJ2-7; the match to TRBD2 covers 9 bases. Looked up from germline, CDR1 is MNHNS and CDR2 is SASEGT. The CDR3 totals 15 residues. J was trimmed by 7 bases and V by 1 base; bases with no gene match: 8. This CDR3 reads CASSEVAGGPGEQYF. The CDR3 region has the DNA TGTGCCAGCAGTGAAGTGGCGGGAGGGCCGGGGGAGCAGTACTTC.

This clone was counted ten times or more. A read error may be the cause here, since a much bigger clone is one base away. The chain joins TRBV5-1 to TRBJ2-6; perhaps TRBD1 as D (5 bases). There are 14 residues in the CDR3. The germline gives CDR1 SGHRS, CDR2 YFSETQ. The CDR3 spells CASSLLTGANVPTF. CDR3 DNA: TGCGCCAGCAGTTTGCTTACTGGGGCCAACGTCCCGACTTTC.

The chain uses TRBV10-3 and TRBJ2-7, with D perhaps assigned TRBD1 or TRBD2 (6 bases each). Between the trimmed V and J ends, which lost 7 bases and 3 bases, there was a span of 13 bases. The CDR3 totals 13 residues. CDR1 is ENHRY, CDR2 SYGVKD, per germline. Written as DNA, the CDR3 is TGTGCCATCATGCGGGACACTAACTACGAGCAGTACTTC. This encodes CAIMRDTNYEQYF.

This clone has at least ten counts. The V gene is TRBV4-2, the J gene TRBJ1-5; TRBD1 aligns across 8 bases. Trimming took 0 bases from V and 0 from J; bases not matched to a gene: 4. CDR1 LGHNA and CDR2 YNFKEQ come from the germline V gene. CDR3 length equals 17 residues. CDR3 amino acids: CASSQDVGQGSNQPQHF. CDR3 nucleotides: TGTGCCAGCAGCCAAGATGTAGGACAGGGTAGCAATCAGCCCCAGCATTTT.

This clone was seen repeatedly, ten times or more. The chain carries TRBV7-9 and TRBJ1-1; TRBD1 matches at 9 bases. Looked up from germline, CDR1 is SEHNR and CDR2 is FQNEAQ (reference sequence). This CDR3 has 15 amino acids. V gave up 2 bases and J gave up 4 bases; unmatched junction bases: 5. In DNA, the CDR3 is TGTGCCAGCAGCTTAAGACAGGGGGTAAGCACTGAAGCTTTCTTT. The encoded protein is CASSLRQGVSTEAFF.